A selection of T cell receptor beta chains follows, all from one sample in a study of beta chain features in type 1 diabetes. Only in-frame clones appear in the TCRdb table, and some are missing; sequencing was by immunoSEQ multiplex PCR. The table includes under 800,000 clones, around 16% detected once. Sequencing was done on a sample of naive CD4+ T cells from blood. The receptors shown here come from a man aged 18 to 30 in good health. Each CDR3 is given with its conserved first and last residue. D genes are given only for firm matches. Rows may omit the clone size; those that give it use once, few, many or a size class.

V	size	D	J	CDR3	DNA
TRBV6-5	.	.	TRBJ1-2	CASSPITWYGYTF	TGTGCCAGCAGTCCAATCACATGGTATGGCTACACCTTC
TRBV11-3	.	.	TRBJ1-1	CASRASDWGKRTEAFF	TGTGCCAGCAGGGCATCGGACTGGGGGAAGAGGACTGAAGCTTTCTTT
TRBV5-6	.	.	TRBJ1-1	CASSLESGSEAFF	TGTGCCAGCAGCTTGGAGTCTGGAAGTGAAGCTTTCTTT
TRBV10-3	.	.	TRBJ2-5	CAISGRDINQETQYF	TGTGCCATCAGTGGACGGGACATTAACCAAGAGACCCAGTACTTC
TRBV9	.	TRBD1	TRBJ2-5	CASSRGQGQETQYF	TGTGCCAGCAGCCGGGGACAGGGTCAGGAGACCCAGTACTTC
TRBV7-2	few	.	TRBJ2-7	CASSLKRKYYEQYF	TGTGCCAGCAGCCTCAAGCGGAAATACTACGAGCAGTACTTC
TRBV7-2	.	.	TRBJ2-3	CASSLTRSTDTQYF	TGTGCCAGCAGCTTAACTAGGAGCACAGATACGCAGTATTTT
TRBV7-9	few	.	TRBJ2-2	CASSSRDQTSGELFF	TGTGCCAGCAGCTCAAGGGACCAGACTTCCGGGGAGCTGTTTTTT
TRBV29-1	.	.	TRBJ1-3	CSCRGGLSSGNTIYF	TGCAGCTGCCGGGGGGGGCTGAGCTCTGGAAACACCATATATTTT
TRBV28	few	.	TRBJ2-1	CASSLRSNEQFF	TGTGCCAGCAGTTTGAGGTCCAATGAGCAGTTCTTC
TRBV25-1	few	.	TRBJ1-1	CASSATGGADTEAFF	TGTGCCAGCAGTGCAACCGGGGGGGCCGACACTGAAGCTTTCTTT
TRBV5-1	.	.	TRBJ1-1	CASSLSGDTEAFF	TGCGCCAGCAGCTTGTCCGGGGACACTGAAGCTTTCTTT
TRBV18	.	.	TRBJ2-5	CASSPRPGSWTEETQYF	TGTGCCAGCTCACCACGCCCTGGGTCCTGGACCGAGGAGACCCAGTACTTC
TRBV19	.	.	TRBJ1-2	CASSIGAAYGYTF	TGTGCCAGTAGTATCGGGGCAGCCTATGGCTACACCTTC
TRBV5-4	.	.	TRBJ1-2	CASSLQGINYGYTF	TGTGCCAGCAGCTTGCAGGGTATCAACTATGGCTACACCTTC
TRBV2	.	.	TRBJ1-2	CASSEGRGNYGYTF	TGTGCCAGCAGTGAGGGCAGAGGGAACTATGGCTACACCTTC
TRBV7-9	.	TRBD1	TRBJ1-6	CASSPDRVWNSPLHF	TGTGCCAGCAGCCCTGACAGGGTGTGGAATTCACCCCTCCACTTT
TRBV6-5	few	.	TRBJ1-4	CASRLTGTTNEKLFF	TGTGCCAGCAGACTAACAGGGACAACTAATGAAAAACTGTTTTTT
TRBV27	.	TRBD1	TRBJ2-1	CASSGQGSFRNEQFF	TGTGCCAGCAGCGGACAGGGATCGTTTAGGAATGAGCAGTTCTTC
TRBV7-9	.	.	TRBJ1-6	CASSLALYNSPLHF	TGTGCCAGCAGCTTGGCCCTATATAATTCACCCCTCCACTTT
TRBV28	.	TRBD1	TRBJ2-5	CASSSTGGTGEQYF	TGTGCCAGCAGTTCGACAGGGGGGACAGGAGAGCAGTACTTC
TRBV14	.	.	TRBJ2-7	CASSRRTSSYEQYF	TGTGCCAGCAGCCGTCGGACCAGCTCCTACGAGCAGTACTTC
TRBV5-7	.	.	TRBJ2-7	CASSRTGEYEQYF	TGTGCCAGCAGCCGGACGGGCGAATACGAGCAGTACTTC
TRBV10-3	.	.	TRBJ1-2	CAISDSSYGYTF	TGTGCCATCAGCGACAGCTCCTATGGCTACACCTTC
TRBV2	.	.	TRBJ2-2	CASSPQGRTGELFF	TGTGCCAGCAGCCCACAGGGACGGACCGGGGAGCTGTTTTTT
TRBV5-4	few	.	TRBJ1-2	CASSPGGQTAGYTF	TGTGCCAGCAGCCCGGGGGGACAAACGGCTGGCTACACCTTC
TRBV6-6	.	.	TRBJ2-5	CATSYRGEVETQYF	TGTGCCACCTCCTATAGAGGGGAGGTCGAGACCCAGTACTTC
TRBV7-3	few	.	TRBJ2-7	CASSPQGGFAYEQYF	TGTGCCAGCAGCCCCCAGGGGGGGTTTGCTTACGAGCAGTACTTC
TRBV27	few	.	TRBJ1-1	CASSLPGPGTEAFF	TGTGCCAGCAGTTTGCCAGGCCCCGGCACTGAAGCTTTCTTT
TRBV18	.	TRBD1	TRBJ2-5	CASSPPGRDRETQYF	TGTGCCAGCTCACCACCGGGACGGGACAGGGAGACCCAGTACTTC
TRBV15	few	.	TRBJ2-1	CATSRDRQSSYNEQFF	TGTGCCACCAGCAGAGATCGTCAGTCTTCCTACAATGAGCAGTTCTTC
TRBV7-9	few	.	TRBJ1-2	CASAARGTNYGYTF	TGTGCCAGCGCTGCTAGGGGCACTAACTATGGCTACACCTTC
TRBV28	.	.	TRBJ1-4	CASIGRNEKLFF	TGTGCCAGCATCGGGCGAAATGAAAAACTGTTTTTT
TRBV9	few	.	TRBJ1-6	CASSPKLWNSPLHF	TGTGCCAGCAGCCCTAAGCTATGGAATTCACCCCTCCACTTT
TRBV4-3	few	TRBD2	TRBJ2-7	CASSQEPTSGVSSYEQYF	TGCGCCAGCAGCCAAGAACCCACTAGCGGGGTGAGCTCCTACGAGCAGTACTTC
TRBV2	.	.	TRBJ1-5	CASEGGLGQPQHF	TGTGCCAGCGAGGGGGGTTTGGGTCAGCCCCAGCATTTT
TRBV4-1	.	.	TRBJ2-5	CASSQAKIGAQYF	TGCGCCAGCAGCCAAGCTAAGATTGGGGCCCAGTACTTC
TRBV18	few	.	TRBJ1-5	CASSNAVSNQPQHF	TGTGCCAGCTCAAATGCAGTATCTAATCAGCCCCAGCATTTT
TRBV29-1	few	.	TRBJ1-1	CSAHPGISATEAFF	TGCAGCGCGCACCCGGGGATTTCGGCAACTGAAGCTTTCTTT
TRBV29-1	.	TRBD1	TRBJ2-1	CSVSPGGTGAGEQFF	TGCAGCGTAAGCCCGGGCGGGACAGGTGCGGGGGAGCAGTTCTTC
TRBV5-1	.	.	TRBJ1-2	CASSLDGNYGYTF	TGCGCCAGCAGCTTGGATGGGAACTATGGCTACACCTTC
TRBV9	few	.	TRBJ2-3	CASSVDPIGMGDTQYF	TGTGCCAGCAGCGTAGACCCCATAGGGATGGGAGATACGCAGTATTTT
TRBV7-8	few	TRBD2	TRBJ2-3	CASSPTRTSGRRDTQYF	TGTGCCAGCAGCCCTACTCGGACTAGCGGGAGGCGAGATACGCAGTATTTT
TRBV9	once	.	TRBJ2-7	CASSSLGGAGEQYF	TGTGCCAGCAGCTCCCTTGGGGGGGCCGGCGAGCAGTACTTC
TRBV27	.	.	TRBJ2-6	CASSLLGGSGANVLTF	TGTGCCAGCAGCCTTTTAGGGGGCTCTGGGGCCAACGTCCTGACTTTC
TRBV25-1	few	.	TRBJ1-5	CASSGAGGINQPQHF	TGTGCCAGCAGTGGCGCTGGGGGCATCAATCAGCCCCAGCATTTT
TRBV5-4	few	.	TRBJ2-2	CASSLARGYNTGELFF	TGTGCCAGCAGCTTGGCCAGGGGATACAACACCGGGGAGCTGTTTTTT
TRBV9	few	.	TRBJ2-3	CASSAGTADTQYF	TGTGCCAGCAGCGCCGGGACTGCCGATACGCAGTATTTT
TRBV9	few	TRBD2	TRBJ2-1	CASSAGTSGRNEQFF	TGTGCCAGCAGCGCCGGGACTAGCGGGAGGAATGAGCAGTTCTTC
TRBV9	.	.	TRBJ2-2	CASSVDTGELFF	TGTGCCAGCAGCGTAGACACCGGGGAGCTGTTTTTT
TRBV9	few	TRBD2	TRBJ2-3	CASSPGGTSGTWGTQYF	TGTGCCAGCAGCCCCGGTGGGACTAGCGGGACGTGGGGTACGCAGTATTTT
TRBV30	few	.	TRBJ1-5	CAWSVYNQPQHF	TGTGCCTGGAGTGTATATAATCAGCCCCAGCATTTT
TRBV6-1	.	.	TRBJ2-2	CASSEASSGTGELFF	TGTGCCAGCAGTGAAGCCTCGTCGGGGACCGGGGAGCTGTTTTTT